Presented here are 20 T cell receptor beta chains from one specimen sequenced in a study of blood T cells in healthy people across ages. Next came a second PCR, run for about 6 to 12 cycles, which used a sample-barcoded 5' primer along with a J-beta primer mix. TCRdb redid the calling of the 5' RACE reads with MiXCR, one entry per CDR3 protein. This table has 890,000 or so distinct CDR3 sequences, 62% appearing once. The sample consisted of blood. All receptors derive from a man aged 25 to 40 in good health.

The V gene is TRBV29-1, the J gene TRBJ2-2; D might be TRBD1 (6 bases). Germline V gene data show CDR1 as SQVTM and CDR2 as ANQGSEA. V was trimmed by 8 bases and J by 4 bases, leaving 14 bases between them. The CDR3 has 13 residues. CDR3 region: CSISQGTTGELFF. CDR3 coding DNA: TGCAGCATCTCCCAGGGGACCACCGGGGAGCTGTTTTTT.

The chain uses TRBV20-1 and TRBJ2-2; possibly TRBD1 for D (9 bases). This CDR3 region has 15 residues. The V end lost 5 bases, the J end lost 4 bases, and 17 bases lay between the germline ends. The germline CDR1 and CDR2 sequences are DFQATT and SNEGSKA (reference sequence). The CDR3: CSARGGTGSTGELFF. For the CDR3, the DNA is TGCAGTGCTCGGGGGGGGACAGGGTCCACCGGGGAGCTGTTTTTT.

V gene TRBV10-2 combines with J gene TRBJ2-5, with 8 bases lining up with TRBD2. The junction had 10 bases not matched to a gene; V was cut back by 0 bases and J by 7 bases. This CDR3 region has 16 residues. From germline, CDR1 is WSHSY and CDR2 SAAADI. In nucleotides, the CDR3 is TGCGCCAGCAGTGAGTCTAAGCGGGGGACCAGGGGGACCCAGTACTTC. It yields the protein CASSESKRGTRGTQYF.

This clonotype turned up a few times. The V call is TRBV18, the J call TRBJ2-1, with D unresolved. Between the trimmed V and J ends, which lost 6 bases and 4 bases, there was a span of 16 bases. CDR3 size: 15 residues. Per the germline V gene, CDR1 is KGHSH and CDR2 is LQKENI. The CDR3 DNA reads as TGTGCCAGCTCCCCAGAGAATGCCGGGTACAATGAGCAGTTCTTC. It yields the protein CASSPENAGYNEQFF.

In its sample, this clonotype was seen many times. The V call is TRBV2, the J call TRBJ2-6; D perhaps matches TRBD2 (5 bases). The CDR3 length is 14 residues. Germline assignment: CDR1 SNHLY and CDR2 FYNNEI. The V and J ends lost 5 bases and 2 bases respectively, with 7 bases between them. The CDR3 loop is CASSSRAGANVLTF. The CDR3 coding sequence is TGTGCCAGCAGTTCGAGGGCTGGGGCCAACGTCCTGACTTTC.

V gene TRBV12-3 or TRBV12-4 combines with J gene TRBJ1-5, with D perhaps matching TRBD1 (5 bases). The CDR3 is made up of 15 amino acids. Trimming took 5 bases from V and 6 from J, leaving 17 bases between them. The CDR3 is CASSRRSGLGQPQHF. The CDR3 DNA reads TGTGCCAGCAGTCGCCGCTCGGGGCTGGGTCAGCCCCAGCATTTT.

This clonotype was recorded a few times. This chain joins TRBV5-1 and TRBJ2-6; TRBD2 is a possible D gene (6 bases). V was shortened by 4 bases and J by 2 bases, with 10 bases between the two germline ends. Germline loops: CDR1 SGHRS, CDR2 YFSETQ. The CDR3 is 15 amino acids. The CDR3 nucleotides read TGCGCCAGCAGCGACCTAGCGCCTGGGGCCAACGTCCTGACTTTC. The encoded protein is CASSDLAPGANVLTF.

Details on this clonotype: A read error may account for a junction end that differs from germline. The rearrangement links TRBV27 to TRBJ1-6; D is ambiguous. The V gene's germline CDR1 is MNHEY and CDR2 SMNVEV (reference sequence). This CDR3 contains 13 residues. The CDR3 DNA reads TGTGCCGGCAGTTTATCGCGGGCGGGGCCCCTCCACTTT. Translated, it gives CAGSLSRAGPLHF.

This chain connects TRBV12-3 or TRBV12-4 to TRBJ2-1, with D tentatively TRBD1 or TRBD2 (5 bases each). The germline V and J ends were trimmed by 4 bases and 9 bases, with 13 bases remaining between them. The CDR3 length is 13 residues. CDR3 DNA: TGTGCCAGCAGTTCCTGGTCGAGGGGTGAGCAGTTCTTC. This sequence encodes CASSSWSRGEQFF.

This clonotype was seen once. This could be a read error, since a much larger clone is one nucleotide away. J is TRBJ2-4 and V is TRBV29-1; D is uncertain. The J call may be faulty, since TRBJ2-7 better matches the DNA end. The CDR3 totals 13 residues. In germline, CDR1 is SQVTM, CDR2 ANQGSEA. CDR3 residues: CSVDLDGFYEQYF. The DNA of the CDR3 is TGCAGCGTTGACCTGGACGGCTTCTACGAGCAGTACTTC.

V and J are TRBV21-1 and TRBJ1-2; the table's D gene call, TRBD1, was not cross checked with the DNA. TRBV21-1 is a recognized pseudogene. The CDR3 totals 16 residues. In DNA, the CDR3 is TGTGCCAGCAGTGGGAGGGACAGGGAGGCTAACTATGGCTACACCTTC. Translating gives CASSGRDREANYGYTF.

As for this clonotype: At one end, the junction sequence differs from germline, possibly due to a read error. The rearrangement joins TRBV6-2 or TRBV6-3 to TRBJ2-1, with a weak D call TRBD1 (5 bases). Germline CDR1 and CDR2: MNHEY and SVGEGT. The CDR3 is made up of 15 amino acids. CDR3: CASSYPLGRANKQFF. The CDR3 nucleotides are TGTGCCAGCAGTTACCCTCTCGGCAGGGCCAATAAGCAGTTCTTC.

Many counts were recorded for this clonotype. The rearrangement uses TRBV3-1 and TRBJ2-1; no firm D call. Germline lookup yields CDR1 LGHDT and CDR2 YNNKEL (reference sequence). This CDR3 contains 11 residues. Between the trimmed V and J ends, which lost 5 bases and 7 bases, there was a span of 6 bases. Written as DNA, the CDR3 is TGTGCCAGCAGCACCCGGAATGAGCAGTTCTTC. Translated, it gives CASSTRNEQFF.

DNA for the CDR3: TGTGCCAGCAGTTACCCGACCGCGGCCTCCTACGAGCAGTACTTC. Translated, it gives CASSYPTAASYEQYF. This chain links TRBV6-5 with TRBJ2-7; D not resolved. V shed 2 bases and J shed 0 bases, with 11 bases lying between them. CDR3 size: 15 residues. The germline V gene has CDR1 MNHEY and CDR2 SVGAGI.

The chain is built from TRBV18 and TRBJ2-3; 9 bases align to TRBD2. Germline CDR1 and CDR2: KGHSH and LQKENI. The CDR3 is 15 amino acids. The V gene end was trimmed by 1 base and the J gene end by 5 bases; junction bases not matched to a gene: 4. CDR3 sequence (DNA): TGTGCCAGCTCACCACGGACTAGCGACCGAGATACGCAGTATTTT. Protein: CASSPRTSDRDTQYF. Full variable domain (remainder filled in from reference TRBV18 and TRBJ2-3): NAGVMQNPRHLVRRRGQEARLRCSPMKGHSHVYWYRQLPEEGLKFMVYLQKENIIDESGMPKERFSAEFPKEGPSILRIQQVVRGDSAAYFCASSPRTSDRDTQYFGPGTRLTVL.

The V gene is TRBV29-1, the J gene TRBJ2-7; D is possibly TRBD1 (6 bases). This CDR3 region has 13 residues. CDR1 SQVTM and CDR2 ANQGSEA come from the germline V gene. The V and J ends lost 4 bases and 4 bases respectively, with 14 bases between them. In DNA, the CDR3 is TGCAGCGTTGGGACCAGGGGAAGGTACGAGCAGTACTTC. Translation gives CSVGTRGRYEQYF.

This clonotype was picked up one time. The gene calls are TRBV12-3 or TRBV12-4 and TRBJ1-5; 7 positions match TRBD1. V trimming: 6 bases; J trimming: 4 bases; junction bases outside the gene matches: 6. This CDR3 contains 14 residues. The DNA of the CDR3 is TGTGCCAGCAGCCTCCGGGACAGAAATCAGCCCCAGCATTTT. Its protein product is CASSLRDRNQPQHF.

The V and J genes are TRBV5-1 and TRBJ2-5; D remains ambiguous. CDR3 length equals 16 residues. CDR1 is SGHRS and CDR2 is YFSETQ in the germline V gene. The V end lost 0 bases, the J end lost 1 base, and 13 bases lay between the germline ends. CDR3 amino acids: CASSLGATGPQETQYF. The CDR3 DNA reads TGCGCCAGCAGCTTGGGGGCTACCGGGCCCCAAGAGACCCAGTACTTC.

The chain employs TRBV29-1 and TRBJ2-4; 9 bases are shared with TRBD1. J lost 9 bases, V lost 3 bases, and 6 bases had no gene match. Germline V lookup: CDR1 SQVTM, CDR2 ANQGSEA. This CDR3 region has 13 residues. In DNA form, the CDR3 reads TGCAGCGTTGATGGGACAGGGCAAAGCATTCAGTACTTC. Encoded protein: CSVDGTGQSIQYF.

J is TRBJ1-2 and V is TRBV7-9; the match to TRBD1 covers 12 bases. J gave up 4 bases and V 5 bases, and 5 bases lay outside the gene matches. The CDR3 runs to 15 residues. The germline V gene encodes CDR1 SEHNR and CDR2 FQNEAQ (reference sequence). The CDR3 DNA reads as TGTGCCAGCAGCACGGGACAGGGGGCGGCCTATGGCTACACCTTC. Encoded protein: CASSTGQGAAYGYTF.